Listed below are T cell receptor beta chains from one sample, sequenced in a study of human T cells and chemical hapten exposure. TCRdb passed the RACE reads through MiXCR, listing each CDR3 protein once. This table has around 300,000 distinct CDR3 sequences, about 5.4% appearing once. This specimen consisted of whole blood, obtained in connection with sensitization to the hapten diphenylcyclopropenone (DPC). Source of these receptors: a woman aged 18-29 years with alopecia areata. Some clones in this sample may be carry-over from other donors' samples. Both conserved end residues are part of each CDR3. The order of the fields is V gene, D gene, CDR3 length, clone size, J gene, CDR3 protein, CDR3 DNA. D genes are given only for firm matches. Clone size, where shown, is once, few, many, or a class for clones that have expanded.

TRBV6-2/TRBV6-3	NA	13	many	TRBJ1-1	CASRTTVNTEAFF	TGTGCCAGCAGGACGACAGTCAACACTGAAGCTTTCTTT
TRBV12-3/TRBV12-4	NA	15	many	TRBJ2-5	CASSLGGGAMETQYF	TGTGCCAGCAGTTTAGGAGGGGGGGCTATGGAGACCCAGTACTTC
TRBV5-6	TRBD1	14	many	TRBJ1-5	CASSHRGSNQPQHF	TGTGCCAGCAGCCACAGGGGCAGCAATCAGCCCCAGCATTTT
TRBV19	TRBD1	14	NA	TRBJ1-2	CASSIEGGAGGYTF	TGTGCCAGTAGTATCGAAGGGGGCGCTGGTGGCTACACCTTC
TRBV20-1	NA	13	few	TRBJ2-3	CSASGPYTDTQYF	TGCAGTGCTAGCGGACCTTACACAGATACGCAGTATTTT
TRBV7-9	TRBD2	16	NA	TRBJ2-3	CASSLTGAGGTDTQYF	TGTGCCAGCAGCTTAACTGGAGCGGGGGGCACAGATACGCAGTATTTT
TRBV7-2	NA	13	NA	TRBJ2-1	CASTRAEYNEQFF	TGTGCCAGCACCCGAGCGGAGTACAATGAGCAGTTCTTC
TRBV6-1	NA	13	many	TRBJ1-1	CASSFIRGTEAFF	TGTGCCAGCAGCTTTATAAGGGGAACAGAGGCTTTCTTT
TRBV3-1	TRBD1	16	many	TRBJ1-5	CASSQEGQGSNQPQHF	TGTGCCAGCAGCCAGGAAGGACAGGGGAGCAATCAGCCCCAGCATTTT
TRBV20-1	NA	15	many	TRBJ2-7	CSARGDGGTAYEQYF	TGCAGTGCTAGAGGGGACGGGGGGACAGCCTACGAGCAGTACTTC
TRBV6-5	TRBD1	16	many	TRBJ2-5	CASSSNLYRGRETQYF	TGTGCCAGCAGTTCCAATTTATACAGGGGGAGAGAGACCCAGTACTTC
TRBV6-5	NA	14	many	TRBJ1-1	CASRLGGLNTEAFF	TGTGCCAGCAGGTTGGGAGGATTGAACACTGAAGCTTTCTTT
TRBV7-9	NA	13	NA	TRBJ2-5	CASTRGTEETQYF	TGTGCCAGCACCCGGGGGACGGAAGAGACCCAGTACTTC
TRBV6-5	NA	19	NA	TRBJ1-5	CASSYPRRDQPYSNQPQHF	TGTGCCAGCAGTTACCCGAGGAGAGACCAACCGTATAGCAATCAGCCCCAGCATTTT
TRBV29-1	NA	15	NA	TRBJ1-2	CSVVIRDPPNYGYTF	TGCAGCGTTGTGATCCGGGACCCGCCTAACTATGGCTACACCTTC
TRBV5-1	NA	13	many	TRBJ1-6	CASSDSPNSPLHF	TGCGCCAGCAGCGACAGTCCAAATTCACCCCTCCACTTT
TRBV12-3/TRBV12-4	NA	13	many	TRBJ2-2	CASILGSAGELFF	NA
TRBV4-3	NA	15	few	TRBJ1-3	CASSQGTATGNTIYF	TGCGCCAGCAGCCAAGGAACGGCTACTGGAAACACCATATATTTT
TRBV7-2	NA	15	many	TRBJ2-5	CASSPSTTSEETQYF	TGTGCCAGCAGCCCGTCAACCACCAGCGAAGAGACCCAGTACTTC
TRBV14	NA	12	many	TRBJ2-5	CASSYYKETQYF	TGTGCCAGCAGCTACTATAAAGAGACCCAGTACTTC
TRBV11-2	NA	13	few	TRBJ2-3	CASSLGMRDTQYF	TGTGCCAGCAGCTTAGGTATGAGAGATACGCAGTATTTT
TRBV13	NA	12	many	TRBJ2-7	CASSFQGREQYF	TGTGCCAGCAGCTTTCAGGGGCGCGAGCAGTACTTC
TRBV19	TRBD1	16	NA	TRBJ2-1	CASSPRRQGAYNEQFF	TGTGCCAGTAGTCCAAGAAGACAGGGGGCCTACAATGAGCAGTTCTTC
TRBV28	TRBD2	16	few	TRBJ2-4	CASSNIPGGAKNIQYF	TGTGCCAGCAGTAATATCCCGGGGGGTGCCAAAAACATTCAGTACTTC
TRBV5-1	NA	14	many	TRBJ2-2	CASSLIQSPGELFF	TGCGCCAGCAGCTTGATCCAGTCCCCCGGGGAGCTGTTTTTT
TRBV7-7	NA	14	NA	TRBJ2-5	CASSLPTGKETQYF	TGTGCTAGCAGCTTACCAACAGGGAAAGAGACCCAGTACTTC
TRBV7-8	NA	17	NA	TRBJ2-2	CASSLAGAGRNTGELFF	TGTGCCAGCAGCCTCGCGGGGGCGGGGAGAAACACCGGGGAGCTGTTTTTT
TRBV12-5	NA	12	NA	TRBJ1-3	CASGPFRGTIYF	TGTGCTAGTGGTCCCTTTCGCGGCACCATATATTTT
TRBV11-2	TRBD2	17	NA	TRBJ2-7	CASSSPLSRGAVYEQYF	TGTGCCAGCAGTTCCCCCTTGTCGCGGGGGGCTGTCTACGAGCAGTACTTC
TRBV20-1	NA	13	NA	TRBJ1-1	CSARVLENTEAFF	TGCAGTGCTAGAGTACTGGAAAACACTGAAGCTTTCTTT
TRBV5-6	NA	14	many	TRBJ2-1	CASSLAAGLDEQFF	TGTGCCAGCAGCTTGGCTGCGGGGTTGGATGAGCAGTTCTTC
TRBV7-3	TRBD1	13	NA	TRBJ1-1	CASSSGQHTEAFF	TGTGCCAGCAGTTCGGGACAGCACACTGAAGCTTTCTTT
TRBV7-2	NA	11	many	TRBJ2-1	CASSPSGPQFF	TGTGCCAGCAGCCCGAGCGGGCCCCAGTTCTTC
TRBV20-1	NA	13	NA	TRBJ1-5	CSAGRAYNQPQHF	TGCAGTGCTGGCCGGGCTTACAATCAGCCCCAGCATTTT
TRBV29-1	TRBD1	19	few	TRBJ2-6	CSVDRLRTGRWAGANVLTF	TGCAGCGTTGACCGCCTTCGGACAGGCCGCTGGGCTGGGGCCAACGTCCTGACTTTC
TRBV28	NA	19	many	TRBJ1-5	CASSPVFSRVSAGNQPQHF	TGTGCCAGCAGTCCAGTCTTTTCCAGGGTATCCGCTGGCAATCAGCCCCAGCATTTT
TRBV27	NA	12	many	TRBJ2-4	CASSSGKDIQYF	TGTGCCAGCAGTTCAGGGAAAGACATTCAGTACTTC
TRBV7-2	TRBD1	14	few	TRBJ1-5	CASSFQGVNQPQHF	TGTGCCAGCAGCTTTCAGGGGGTCAATCAGCCCCAGCATTTT
TRBV18	NA	14	NA	TRBJ1-5	CASSPGGNNQPQHF	TGTGCCAGCTCACCGGGAGGGAACAATCAGCCCCAGCATTTT